Below, one T cell receptor (beta chain) is given with its context. As yet, its antigen is unknown. This record comes from a study of T cells in Graves' hyperthyroidism and ophthalmopathy. The study's findings and limits: Ophthalmopathy cases were set apart from stable hyperthyroidism by a 13 V-J model. The blood repertoire included most of the expanded thyroid clonotypes above 0.001.

RNA transcripts yielded amplified TCR beta CDR3 regions. HTBI primers were employed in a first-round RT-PCR of the TCR CDR3. Each CDR3 protein gets one entry after TCRdb re-called the multiplex PCR reads with MiXCR. This table holds a few hundred thousand distinct CDR3 sequences, roughly 46% found once. Germline V gives CDR1 SGHTA, CDR2 FQGTGA. CDR3 length: 13 amino acids. Deletions cut 5 bases from V and 8 bases from J, with 13 bases between. With a duration under 2 months, the hyperthyroidism was newly diagnosed in patients aged 18 to 65. Diagnoses were established using clinical symptoms, serum thyroxine and TRAb, thyroid ultrasound and orbital computed tomography.

Sequenced input: peripheral blood or thyroid tissue (not recorded which). The receptor comes from a woman between 18 and 30 years old with Graves' hyperthyroidism. The V call is TRBV7-3, the J call TRBJ2-1; D is uncertain. In DNA, the CDR3 is TGTGCCAGCAGCATTGATCCCGACGATGAGCAGTTCTTC. Protein product: CASSIDPDDEQFF.